Listed below are T cell receptor beta chains from one sample, sequenced in a study of cytomegalovirus exposure and HLA in healthy donors. Assay: immunoSEQ multiplex PCR; the TCRdb copy retains only in-frame clones and omits some. The sample lists about 200,000 clones; more than 75% were seen once. Sequenced sample: PBMCs. Receptors originate from a woman between 18 and 29 years old in good health and CMV-seronegative. Both conserved end residues are part of each CDR3. Fields, in order: V gene, D gene, clone size, J gene, CDR3 DNA, CDR3 protein. D genes are given only for firm matches. Not every row has a clone size; where given, it reads once, few, many or a size class.

TRBV27,NA,NA,TRBJ2-2,TGTGCCAGCGGTATTAGAACCGGGGAGCTGTTTTTT,CASGIRTGELFF
TRBV14,TRBD1,NA,TRBJ1-2,TGTGCCAGCAGCCAAGTGGGACAGGGGTTGTATGGCTACACCTTC,CASSQVGQGLYGYTF
TRBV7-6,TRBD1,NA,TRBJ2-1,TGTGCCAGCAGCATAACCGGGACAGGGTCGATGGGCTCCTACAATGAGCAGTTCTTC,CASSITGTGSMGSYNEQFF
TRBV29-1,NA,once,TRBJ1-2,TGCAGCGTGGATACAGGGCACGGCTACACCTTC,CSVDTGHGYTF
TRBV27,NA,NA,TRBJ2-7,TGTGCCAGCAGTTCCCCCCTCCGGGGCTACGAGCAGTACTTC,CASSSPLRGYEQYF
TRBV29-1,TRBD1,NA,TRBJ2-7,TGCAGCTATCAGGGACAGGGACCCTACGAGCAGTACTTC,CSYQGQGPYEQYF
TRBV5-6,NA,NA,TRBJ1-3,TGTGCCAGCAGCTCGGGAGGGGCCCTCTCTGGAAACACCATATATTTT,CASSSGGALSGNTIYF
TRBV19,NA,NA,TRBJ1-5,TGTGCCAGTAGTATTGTCAGACCCAACGGGCAGCCCCAGCATTTT,CASSIVRPNGQPQHF
TRBV18,NA,NA,TRBJ1-1,TGTGCCAGCTCACCAGGGGCGGGGGTGAACACTGAAGCTTTCTTT,CASSPGAGVNTEAFF
TRBV25-1,NA,NA,TRBJ2-1,TGTGCCAGCAAGTCTCTCCGCGGCCGGAATGAGCAGTTCTTC,CASKSLRGRNEQFF
TRBV10-3,NA,once,TRBJ1-5,TGTGCCATCACTTTTCCCGAGGTCCATTCAGCTGATCAGCCCCAGCATTTT,CAITFPEVHSADQPQHF
TRBV28,NA,NA,TRBJ1-4,TGTGCCAGCAGTCCTACTACCCCAAGGGAAAAACTGTTTTTT,CASSPTTPREKLFF
TRBV6-5,NA,NA,TRBJ1-2,TGTGCCACCAGTTCGGTCGGCTATGGCTACACCTTC,CATSSVGYGYTF
TRBV5-6,TRBD1,NA,TRBJ1-2,TGTGCCAGCAGCTTGGCCGGGACAGGGGTGTGGGACTATGGCTACACCTTC,CASSLAGTGVWDYGYTF
TRBV10-3,TRBD2,NA,TRBJ2-3,TGTGCCATCAGATACGACGGTCGGGGGGACACAGATACGCAGTATTTT,CAIRYDGRGDTDTQYF
TRBV11-3,TRBD2,NA,TRBJ2-3,TGTGCCAGCTCTCTAGCGGGAGGGTCTAGCACAGATACGCAGTATTTT,CASSLAGGSSTDTQYF
TRBV30,TRBD1,NA,TRBJ1-1,TGTGCCTGGAGTGCGGGCGACAGGGGCTGGGCCACTGAAGCTTTCTTT,CAWSAGDRGWATEAFF
TRBV14,TRBD2,NA,TRBJ2-7,TGTGCCAGCAGCCAACGCGACCTCGGGGGGTACGAGCAGTACTTC,CASSQRDLGGYEQYF
TRBV27,TRBD2,NA,TRBJ2-5,TGTGCCAGCAGTTTCCGCGGGACTAGCGGGCGCGAGACCCAGTACTTC,CASSFRGTSGRETQYF
TRBV6-1,NA,NA,TRBJ1-1,TGTGCCAGCAGTGCGTACCTAGCGGGGACCATTTTAAACACTGAAGCTTTCTTT,CASSAYLAGTILNTEAFF
TRBV5-1,TRBD1,once,TRBJ2-3,TGCGCCAGCAGCTTACCCCCCCTCGGAGGGACAGGGGGTAGGGGGTTCGCAGATACGCAGTATTTT,CASSLPPLGGTGGRGFADTQYF
TRBV5-1,TRBD1,few,TRBJ2-2,TGCGCCAGCAGCTTGGCCTGGGGACAGGGGGCCACCGGGGAGCTGTTTTTT,CASSLAWGQGATGELFF
TRBV19,TRBD2,NA,TRBJ2-7,TGTGCCAGTAGTATAGGAGCGGGAGATGTCTACGAGCAGTACTTC,CASSIGAGDVYEQYF
TRBV5-1,NA,NA,TRBJ2-3,TGCGCCAGCAGCCCAGGGTTGCGCGATACGCAGTATTTT,CASSPGLRDTQYF
TRBV19,TRBD2,NA,TRBJ2-1,TGTGCCAGTGATGGGACTAGCGGGGATAATGAGCAGTTCTTC,CASDGTSGDNEQFF
TRBV6-5,NA,NA,TRBJ1-2,TGTGCCGTCCTTGGGTCTAGCTATGGCTACACCTTC,CAVLGSSYGYTF
TRBV5-4,NA,NA,TRBJ1-1,TGTGCCAGCAGCGTCAACCTGGAGATAGCTTTCTTT,CASSVNLEIAFF
TRBV6-1,TRBD1,NA,TRBJ1-4,TGTGCCAGCAAGGGACAGGGAATTGGAAAACTGTTTTTT,CASKGQGIGKLFF
TRBV4-1,NA,NA,TRBJ1-3,TGCGCCAGCAGCGGGGCCGCGGGGGGACGGAGAAACACCATATATTTT,CASSGAAGGRRNTIYF
TRBV5-1,NA,NA,TRBJ2-1,TGCGCCAGCAGCTTGCCAGGGGTCAGCTCCTACAATGAGCAGTTCTTC,CASSLPGVSSYNEQFF
TRBV11-2,NA,NA,TRBJ1-5,TGTGCCAGCAGCTCGGACAGAAGCAATCAGCCCCAGCATTTT,CASSSDRSNQPQHF
TRBV2,NA,NA,TRBJ1-5,TGTGCCTCCCAAGACTTCTTTAGCAATCAGCCCCAGCATTTT,CASQDFFSNQPQHF
TRBV5-4,TRBD1,NA,TRBJ2-2,TGTGCCAGCAGCTTGGCGGGGGGGACAGGGGGCACCGGGGAGCTGTTTTTT,CASSLAGGTGGTGELFF
TRBV7-7,TRBD1,NA,TRBJ2-7,TGTGCCAGCAGCAAAGACCGGGACAGTATCTACGAGCAGTACTTC,CASSKDRDSIYEQYF
TRBV14,NA,NA,TRBJ1-1,TGTGCCAGCAGCCAAGGGAGGGGAGGGGACACTGAAGCTTTCTTT,CASSQGRGGDTEAFF
TRBV5-6,TRBD2,NA,TRBJ2-5,TGTGCCAGCAGCGGGGAGGGGACTAGCGGGGGCCCAGAGACCCAGTACTTC,CASSGEGTSGGPETQYF
TRBV27,NA,NA,TRBJ1-1,TGTGCCAGCAGTCCCAGGACAGTCTACTCTGAAGCTTTCTTT,CASSPRTVYSEAFF
TRBV18,NA,NA,TRBJ2-7,TGTGCCAGCTCGCGGACACAGAGCAGCTACGAGCAGTACTTC,CASSRTQSSYEQYF
TRBV6-1,TRBD1,NA,TRBJ1-2,TGTGCCAGCCCGGGACAGGACTATGGCTACACCTTC,CASPGQDYGYTF
TRBV7-8,NA,NA,TRBJ1-5,TGTGCCAGCAGCTCACGGGGATTACGGCCCCAGCATTTT,CASSSRGLRPQHF
TRBV2,TRBD1,NA,TRBJ1-1,TGTGCCAGCAGTGAATTGGGACAGGGGCTTGGTAAAGCTTTCTTT,CASSELGQGLGKAFF
TRBV6-1,TRBD1,NA,TRBJ2-2,TGTGCCAGCAGTGCCTGGACAGGGCTGGGATTTGGGGAGCTGTTTTTT,CASSAWTGLGFGELFF
TRBV9,TRBD1,NA,TRBJ1-2,TGTGCCAGCAGCGTGGTAACAGGGGTAGCTAACTATGGCTACACCTTC,CASSVVTGVANYGYTF
TRBV19,NA,NA,TRBJ1-1,TGTGCCAGTAGTACCATTTGGGGGGAAGGCACTGAAGCTTTCTTT,CASSTIWGEGTEAFF
TRBV27,TRBD1,NA,TRBJ2-1,TGTGCCAGCACCCTGACAGGGGGCGATAACAATGAGCAGTTCTTC,CASTLTGGDNNEQFF
TRBV15,NA,once,TRBJ1-1,TGTGCCACCAGCGCCATGGCCAGGGGCTCTGAAGCTTTCTTT,CATSAMARGSEAFF
TRBV27,TRBD1,NA,TRBJ2-2,TGTGCCAGCAGTAACAGTGTAACAGGGGGCGGCGGGGAGCTGTTTTTT,CASSNSVTGGGGELFF
TRBV4-1,TRBD2,NA,TRBJ2-1,TGCGCCAGCAGCCCTCACGCGGGACTAGCGGGGAAAGAGCAGTTCTTC,CASSPHAGLAGKEQFF
TRBV5-1,TRBD2,NA,TRBJ2-5,TGCGCCAGCAGCCCCCCGGGACTAGCGGGGGGAGAGACCCAGTACTTC,CASSPPGLAGGETQYF
TRBV6-5,NA,NA,TRBJ2-7,TGTGCCAGCAGTTTCGACAGAATGACCTACGAGCAGTACTTC,CASSFDRMTYEQYF
TRBV7-9,TRBD2,NA,TRBJ2-2,TGTGCCAGCAGCTTTCCTAGGAGCGGGGGGACCGGGGAGCTGTTTTTT,CASSFPRSGGTGELFF
TRBV7-9,NA,NA,TRBJ1-3,TGTGCCACCACTACTGCGTTTGGCTCGGGGGAAAACACCATATATTTT,CATTTAFGSGENTIYF
TRBV6-1,TRBD1,NA,TRBJ1-3,TGTGCCAGCAGTGCCATGGACAGGGAAGCTGGAAACACCATATATTTT,CASSAMDREAGNTIYF
TRBV15,TRBD2,NA,TRBJ2-1,TGTGCCACCAGCAGCGGGACTAGCGGGAGGGCCATCAATGAGCAGTTCTTC,CATSSGTSGRAINEQFF
TRBV7-9,TRBD1,NA,TRBJ2-7,TGTGCCAGCAGAAGTGGGACAGGGCCCCCCGAGCAGTACTTC,CASRSGTGPPEQYF
TRBV5-1,NA,NA,TRBJ1-4,TGCGCCAGCAGCTTCGTAACTAATGAAAAACTGTTTTTT,CASSFVTNEKLFF